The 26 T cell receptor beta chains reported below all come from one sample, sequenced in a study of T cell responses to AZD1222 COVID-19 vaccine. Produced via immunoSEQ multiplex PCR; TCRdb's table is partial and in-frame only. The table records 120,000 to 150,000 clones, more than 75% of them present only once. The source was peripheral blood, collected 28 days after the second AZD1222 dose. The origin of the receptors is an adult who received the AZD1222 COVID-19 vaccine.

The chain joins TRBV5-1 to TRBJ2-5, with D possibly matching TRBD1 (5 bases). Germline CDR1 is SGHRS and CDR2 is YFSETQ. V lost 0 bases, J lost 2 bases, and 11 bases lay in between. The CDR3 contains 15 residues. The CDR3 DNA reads TGCGCCAGCAGCTTGGCCCGACAGAAGCAAGAGACCCAGTACTTC. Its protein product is CASSLARQKQETQYF. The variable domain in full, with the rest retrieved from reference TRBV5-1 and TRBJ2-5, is KAGVTQTPRYLIKTRGQQVTLSCSPISGHRSVSWYQQTPGQGLQFLFEYFSETQRNKGNFPGRFSGRQFSNSRSEMNVSTLELGDSALYLCASSLARQKQETQYFGPGTRLLVL.

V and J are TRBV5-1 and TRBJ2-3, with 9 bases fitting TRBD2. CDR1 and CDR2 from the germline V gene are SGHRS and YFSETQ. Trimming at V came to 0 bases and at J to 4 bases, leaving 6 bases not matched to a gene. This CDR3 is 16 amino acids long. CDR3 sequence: CASSLEAGGLADTQYF. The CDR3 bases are TGCGCCAGCAGCTTGGAGGCGGGGGGGCTCGCAGATACGCAGTATTTT.

As DNA, the CDR3 is TGTGCGTCCAGGGATTCCACAGATACGCAGTATTTT. Protein product: CASRDSTDTQYF. The rearrangement links TRBV28 to TRBJ2-3; D may be TRBD1 (5 bases). This CDR3 has 12 residues. CDR1 and CDR2 from the germline V gene are MDHEN and SYDVKM.

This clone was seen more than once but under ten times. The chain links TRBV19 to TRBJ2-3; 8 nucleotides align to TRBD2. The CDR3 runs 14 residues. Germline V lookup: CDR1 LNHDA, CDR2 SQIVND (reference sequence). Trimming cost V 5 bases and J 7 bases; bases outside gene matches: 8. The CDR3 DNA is TGTGCCAGTAGTTTACCTAGCGGGTCGCATACGCAGTATTTT. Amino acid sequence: CASSLPSGSHTQYF.

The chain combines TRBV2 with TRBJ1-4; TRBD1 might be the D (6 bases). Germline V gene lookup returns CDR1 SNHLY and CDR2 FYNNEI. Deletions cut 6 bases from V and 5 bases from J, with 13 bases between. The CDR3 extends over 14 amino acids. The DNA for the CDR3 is TGTGCCAGCAGCCCCGGGACACAAAATGAAAAACTGTTTTTT. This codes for CASSPGTQNEKLFF.

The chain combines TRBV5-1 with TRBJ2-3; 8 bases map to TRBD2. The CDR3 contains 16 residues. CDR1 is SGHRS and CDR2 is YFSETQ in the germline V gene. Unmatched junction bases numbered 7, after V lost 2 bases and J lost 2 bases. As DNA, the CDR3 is TGCGCCAGCAGCTTAAGAAGCGGGAGCAACACAGATACGCAGTATTTT. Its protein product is CASSLRSGSNTDTQYF.

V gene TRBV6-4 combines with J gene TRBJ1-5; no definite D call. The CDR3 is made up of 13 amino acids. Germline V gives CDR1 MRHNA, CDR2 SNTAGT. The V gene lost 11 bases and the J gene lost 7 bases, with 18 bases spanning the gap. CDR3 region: CARDGRANQPQHF. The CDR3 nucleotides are TGTGCCCGCGATGGCCGTGCGAACCAGCCCCAGCATTTT.

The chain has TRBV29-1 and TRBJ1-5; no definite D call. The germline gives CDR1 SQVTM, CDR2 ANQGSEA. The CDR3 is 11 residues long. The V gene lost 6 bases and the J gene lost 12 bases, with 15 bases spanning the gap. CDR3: CSVETGGSQHF. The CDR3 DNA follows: TGCAGCGTAGAAACTGGTGGAAGCCAGCATTTT.

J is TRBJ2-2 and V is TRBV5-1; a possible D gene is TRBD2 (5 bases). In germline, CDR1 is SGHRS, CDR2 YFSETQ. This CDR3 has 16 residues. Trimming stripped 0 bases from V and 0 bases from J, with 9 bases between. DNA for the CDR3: TGCGCCAGCAGCTTGGCCGGGATCGCGAACACCGGGGAGCTGTTTTTT. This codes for CASSLAGIANTGELFF.

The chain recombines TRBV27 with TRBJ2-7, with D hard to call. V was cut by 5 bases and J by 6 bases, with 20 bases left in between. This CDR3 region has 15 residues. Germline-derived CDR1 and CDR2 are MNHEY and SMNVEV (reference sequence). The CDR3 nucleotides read TGTGCCAGCAGTCCGGACCCCTTCTATGGCGGCGAGCAGTACTTC. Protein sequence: CASSPDPFYGGEQYF.

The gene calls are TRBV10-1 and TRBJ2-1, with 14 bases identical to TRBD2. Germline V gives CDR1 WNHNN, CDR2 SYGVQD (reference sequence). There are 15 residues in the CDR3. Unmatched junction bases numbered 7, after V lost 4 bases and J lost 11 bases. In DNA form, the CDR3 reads TGCGCCAGCAGTGCCGGGACTAGCGGGAGTCTTAAGCAGTTCTTC. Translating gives CASSAGTSGSLKQFF.

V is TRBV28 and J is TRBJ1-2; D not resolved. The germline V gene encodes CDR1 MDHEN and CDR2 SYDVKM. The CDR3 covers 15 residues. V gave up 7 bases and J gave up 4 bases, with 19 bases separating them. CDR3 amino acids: CASNQGGSLGYGYTF. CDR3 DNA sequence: TGTGCCAGCAACCAAGGCGGGAGTCTCGGCTATGGCTACACCTTC.

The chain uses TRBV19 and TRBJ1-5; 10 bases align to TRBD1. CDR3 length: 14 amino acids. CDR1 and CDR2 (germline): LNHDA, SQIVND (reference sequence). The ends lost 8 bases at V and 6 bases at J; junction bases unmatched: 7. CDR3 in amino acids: CASFAGTGVQPQHF. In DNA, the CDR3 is TGTGCCAGTTTCGCCGGGACAGGGGTTCAGCCCCAGCATTTT.

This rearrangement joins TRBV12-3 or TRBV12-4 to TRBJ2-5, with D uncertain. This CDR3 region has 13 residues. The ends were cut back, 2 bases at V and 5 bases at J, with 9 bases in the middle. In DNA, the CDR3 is TGTGCCAGCAGTTTAAAATTAATTGAGACCCAGTACTTC. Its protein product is CASSLKLIETQYF.

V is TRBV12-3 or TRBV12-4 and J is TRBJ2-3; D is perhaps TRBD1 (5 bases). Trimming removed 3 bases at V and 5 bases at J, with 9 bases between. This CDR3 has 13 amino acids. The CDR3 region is CASSLIQGDTQYF. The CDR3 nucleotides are TGTGCCAGCAGTTTGATCCAGGGAGATACGCAGTATTTT.

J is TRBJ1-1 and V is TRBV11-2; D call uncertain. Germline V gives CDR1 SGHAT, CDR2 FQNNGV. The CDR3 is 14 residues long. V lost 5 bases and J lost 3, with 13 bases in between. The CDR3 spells CASSGSWRDTEAFF. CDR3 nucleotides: TGTGCCAGCAGCGGGTCGTGGAGGGACACTGAAGCTTTCTTT.

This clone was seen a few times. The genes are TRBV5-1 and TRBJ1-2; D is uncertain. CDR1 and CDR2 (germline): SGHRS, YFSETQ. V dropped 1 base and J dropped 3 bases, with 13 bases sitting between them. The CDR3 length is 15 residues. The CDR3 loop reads CASSLWEGRDYGYTF. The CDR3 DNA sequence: TGCGCCAGCAGCTTGTGGGAGGGTCGGGACTATGGCTACACCTTC.

The CDR3 region has the DNA TGTGCCAGCAGCTTGACAGGTAGTGAAGCTTTCTTT. It specifies CASSLTGSEAFF. The chain couples TRBV5-6 to TRBJ1-1; maybe TRBD1 (5 bases). Germline loops: CDR1 SGHDT, CDR2 YYEEEE. There are 12 residues in the CDR3. The V and J ends lost 1 base and 7 bases respectively, with 8 bases between them.

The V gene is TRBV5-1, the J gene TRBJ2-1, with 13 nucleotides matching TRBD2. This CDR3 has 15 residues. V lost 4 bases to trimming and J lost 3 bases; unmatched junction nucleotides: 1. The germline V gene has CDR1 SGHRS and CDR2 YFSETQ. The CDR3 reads CASSRTSGSYNEQFF. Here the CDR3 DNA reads TGCGCCAGCAGCAGGACTAGCGGGAGCTACAATGAGCAGTTCTTC.

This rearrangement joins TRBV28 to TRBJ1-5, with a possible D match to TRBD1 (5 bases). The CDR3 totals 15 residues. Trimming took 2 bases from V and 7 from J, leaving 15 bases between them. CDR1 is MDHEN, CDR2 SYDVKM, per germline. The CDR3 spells CASSLPGGGGQPQHF. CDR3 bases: TGTGCCAGCAGTTTACCCGGTGGCGGGGGACAGCCCCAGCATTTT. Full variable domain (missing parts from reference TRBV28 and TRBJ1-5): DVKVTQSSRYLVKRTGEKVFLECVQDMDHENMFWYRQDPGLGLRLIYFSYDVKMKEKGDIPEGYSVSREKKERFSLILESASTNQTSMYLCASSLPGGGGQPQHFGDGTRLSIL.

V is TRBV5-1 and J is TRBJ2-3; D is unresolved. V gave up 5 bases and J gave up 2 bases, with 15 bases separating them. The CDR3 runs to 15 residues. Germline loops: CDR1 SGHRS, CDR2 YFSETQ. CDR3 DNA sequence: TGCGCCAGCAGGCAATCGGAGTTCCCCACAGATACGCAGTATTTT. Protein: CASRQSEFPTDTQYF.

CDR3 DNA: TGTGCCAGCAGTCTTGGACCGCTCTATGGCTACACCTTC. As protein: CASSLGPLYGYTF. The chain is built from TRBV6-6 and TRBJ1-2; no definite D call. This CDR3 has 13 amino acids. CDR1 and CDR2 (germline): MNHNY, SVGAGI (reference sequence). V was pared by 5 bases and J by 4 bases, with 11 bases between.

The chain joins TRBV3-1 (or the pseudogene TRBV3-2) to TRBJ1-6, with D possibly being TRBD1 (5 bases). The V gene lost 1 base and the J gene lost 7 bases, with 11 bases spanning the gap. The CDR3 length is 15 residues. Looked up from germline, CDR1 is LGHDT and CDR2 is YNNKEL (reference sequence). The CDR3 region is CASSQGDGGNSPLHF. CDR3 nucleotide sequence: TGTGCCAGCAGCCAAGGGGACGGCGGGAATTCACCCCTCCACTTT.

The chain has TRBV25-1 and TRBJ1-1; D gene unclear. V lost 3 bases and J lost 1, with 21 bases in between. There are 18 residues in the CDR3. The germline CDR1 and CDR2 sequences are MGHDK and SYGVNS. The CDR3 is CASSEDAAEGMGNTEAFF. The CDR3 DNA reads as TGTGCCAGCAGTGAGGACGCGGCGGAAGGCATGGGGAACACTGAAGCTTTCTTT.

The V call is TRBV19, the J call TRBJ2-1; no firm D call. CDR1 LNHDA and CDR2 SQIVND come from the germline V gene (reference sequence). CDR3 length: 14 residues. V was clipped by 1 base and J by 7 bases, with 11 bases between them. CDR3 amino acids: CASSIVTVGNEQFF. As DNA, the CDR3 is TGTGCCAGTAGTATAGTGACGGTCGGGAATGAGCAGTTCTTC.

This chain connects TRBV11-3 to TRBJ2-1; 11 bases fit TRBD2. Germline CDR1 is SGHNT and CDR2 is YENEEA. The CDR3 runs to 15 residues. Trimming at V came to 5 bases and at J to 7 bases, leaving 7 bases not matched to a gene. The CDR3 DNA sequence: TGTGCCAGCAGCCGGACTAGCGGGCCTTTAAATGAGCAGTTCTTC. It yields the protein CASSRTSGPLNEQFF.